This TCR beta chain derives from a study of shared clonotypes between healthy human individuals. Several immunoSEQ plates received, in even portions, the genomic DNA of each subset. The unsorted PBMC replicate PCRs were performed with approximately 330 ng DNA, tens of thousands of T cell genomes. Sequenced by immunoSEQ multiplex PCR; TCRdb stores in-frame clones only, minus some. This table holds around 450,000 clones, around 75% found once. Per the germline V gene, CDR1 is KGHSH and CDR2 is LQKENI. V lost 3 bases, J lost 14 bases, and 7 bases stayed unmatched. The CDR3 covers 12 residues. The sequence derives from a woman in her thirties or forties in good health. Some clones in this sample may be carry-over from other donors' samples. The specimen was PBMCs. This chain uses TRBV18 with TRBJ2-1; TRBD2 matches at 7 bases. The chain's CDR3 is CASSPGEGQEFF. CDR3 bases: TGTGCCAGCTCACCTGGGGAGGGGCAGGAGTTCTTC.